This passage covers 27 T cell receptor beta chains from one sample sequenced in a study of blood T cell repertoires in COVID-19. Data came from immunoSEQ multiplex PCR; TCRdb stores just in-frame clones and leaves some out. Among about 82,000 clones listed, approximately 78% were seen once. The specimen sequenced was peripheral blood. Receptor source: a man in his sixties with COVID-19, enrolled during active disease.

This clone was observed a single time. The chain combines TRBV2 with TRBJ2-5; TRBD1 matches at 7 bases. J gave up 2 bases and V 8 bases, and 2 bases lay outside the gene matches. Germline CDR1 reads SNHLY; CDR2 reads FYNNEI. This CDR3 spans 12 amino acids. The CDR3 spells CASGTEQETQYF. The DNA for the CDR3 is TGTGCCAGCGGGACAGAACAAGAGACCCAGTACTTC.

The J gene is TRBJ2-3, the V gene TRBV20-1; 12 nucleotides agree with TRBD2. The CDR3 is 17 residues long. J gave up 0 bases and V 3 bases, and 7 bases lay outside the gene matches. CDR1 and CDR2 (germline): DFQATT, SNEGSKA (reference sequence). The CDR3 region has the DNA TGCAGTGCTAGTGCGCTAGCGGGAGGGCCGAGCACAGATACGCAGTATTTT. This sequence encodes CSASALAGGPSTDTQYF.

The chain uses TRBV10-3 and TRBJ2-2; D unclear. This CDR3 spans 17 amino acids. The V gene's germline CDR1 is ENHRY and CDR2 SYGVKD. V lost 7 bases and J lost 2, with 20 bases in between. This CDR3 reads CAINPTHILTNTGELFF. In nucleotides, the CDR3 is TGTGCCATCAACCCGACACATATTCTCACTAACACCGGGGAGCTGTTTTTT.

The V call is TRBV5-1, the J call TRBJ1-3; D uncertain. Trimming removed 4 bases from V and 2 bases from J, with 13 bases in between. This CDR3 is 15 amino acids long. Looked up from germline, CDR1 is SGHRS and CDR2 is YFSETQ. The CDR3: CASSIQSGPGNTIYF. DNA of the CDR3: TGCGCCAGCAGCATACAAAGCGGCCCTGGAAACACCATATATTTT.

The chain has TRBV6-5 and TRBJ2-6; D is perhaps TRBD2 (5 bases). Germline loops: CDR1 MNHEY, CDR2 SVGAGI. Trimming removed 0 bases at V and 4 bases at J, with 10 bases between. CDR3 length: 16 amino acids. The CDR3 DNA is TGTGCCAGCAGTTACTCGCTCCTAGCCGGGGCCAACGTCCTGACTTTC. It is translated as CASSYSLLAGANVLTF.

The chain links TRBV6-5 to TRBJ2-3, with D perhaps matching TRBD1 (6 bases). The V and J ends lost 5 bases and 6 bases respectively, with 18 bases between them. The V gene's germline CDR1 is MNHEY and CDR2 SVGAGI. The CDR3 has 15 residues. In nucleotides, the CDR3 is TGTGCCAGCAGTACCGGGACAATCCTCCCCGATACGCAGTATTTT. Residues: CASSTGTILPDTQYF.

This clone has ten or more counts. The V call is TRBV4-3, the J call TRBJ1-2, with 9 bases fitting TRBD1. This CDR3 has 15 residues. Trimming took 4 bases from V and 6 from J; bases not matched to a gene: 9. CDR1 is LGHNA and CDR2 is YSLEER in the germline V gene. CDR3 nucleotides: TGCGCCAGCAGCCCCTGGACAGGGGAGGAACATGGCTACACCTTC. Translating gives CASSPWTGEEHGYTF.

The genes are TRBV6-6 and TRBJ2-7; TRBD2 is a possible D gene (5 bases). The CDR3 is 17 residues long. Germline lookup yields CDR1 MNHNY and CDR2 SVGAGI (reference sequence). The ends were cut back, 5 bases at V and 1 base at J, with 21 bases in the middle. The CDR3 reads CASSPLSRRSLSYEQYF. Written as DNA, the CDR3 is TGTGCCAGCAGTCCCCTATCTAGGAGGAGCTTATCCTACGAGCAGTACTTC.

The rearrangement links TRBV9 to TRBJ2-6; TRBD1 agrees at 9 bases. There are 18 residues in the CDR3. In germline, CDR1 is SGDLS, CDR2 YYNGEE. After removal of 4 bases from V and 0 bases from J, the junction contained 8 bases not matched to a gene. The DNA of the CDR3 is TGTGCCAGCAGCCCACGACAGGGGGGCGTCTCTGGGGCCAACGTCCTGACTTTC. Protein product: CASSPRQGGVSGANVLTF.

The genes are TRBV2 and TRBJ2-1; D is perhaps TRBD2 (5 bases). The CDR3 has 10 amino acids. CDR1 is SNHLY, CDR2 FYNNEI, per germline. V shed 8 bases and J shed 15 bases, with 14 bases lying between them. The chain's CDR3 is CASGSALPFF. In nucleotides, the CDR3 is TGTGCCAGCGGGAGCGCCTTGCCGTTCTTC.

The rearrangement joins TRBV7-3 to TRBJ2-1; 8 positions agree with TRBD2. Per the germline V gene, CDR1 is SGHTA and CDR2 is FQGTGA. V lost 5 bases to trimming and J lost 2 bases; unmatched junction nucleotides: 5. CDR3 length equals 15 residues. CDR3 in DNA: TGTGCCAGCAGCAGGGGAGCGGGGGCCTACAATGAGCAGTTCTTC. This sequence encodes CASSRGAGAYNEQFF.

This clone has just one count. This chain links TRBV2 with TRBJ2-3; a possible D gene is TRBD2 (6 bases). The V gene's germline CDR1 is SNHLY and CDR2 FYNNEI. Trimming took 7 bases from V and 1 from J, leaving 18 bases between them. The CDR3 loop spans 16 amino acids. The DNA of the CDR3 is TGTGCCAGCAACCCCCCGGGACTCGGGGGCACAGATACGCAGTATTTT. Its protein product is CASNPPGLGGTDTQYF.

This rearrangement joins TRBV11-2 to TRBJ1-3; TRBD1 matches at 8 bases. This CDR3 spans 16 amino acids. V lost 5 bases and J lost 0; bases outside the gene matches: 6. CDR1 and CDR2 (germline): SGHAT, FQNNGV. In DNA form, the CDR3 reads TGTGCCAGCAGCGACCGACAGGGGCGCTCTGGAAACACCATATATTTT. Encoded protein: CASSDRQGRSGNTIYF.

This rearrangement joins TRBV24-1 to TRBJ1-5; D ambiguous. Trimming stripped 4 bases from V and 8 bases from J, with 17 bases between. This CDR3 has 15 amino acids. The germline V gene has CDR1 KGHDR and CDR2 SFDVKD. CDR3 sequence: CATSDRARVKEPQHF. The CDR3 nucleotides read TGTGCCACCAGTGACCGCGCCCGGGTGAAGGAGCCCCAGCATTTT.

The chain employs TRBV10-3 and TRBJ1-1; D gene ambiguous. The CDR3 contains 14 residues. CDR1 is ENHRY and CDR2 is SYGVKD in the germline V gene. Trimming left V 10 bases short and J 6 bases short, with 21 bases between. CDR3 amino acids: CATRGFGVRAEAFF. DNA of the CDR3: TGTGCCACGCGGGGTTTTGGGGTAAGGGCTGAAGCTTTCTTT.

The rearrangement uses TRBV5-4 and TRBJ2-6; D is possibly TRBD2 (5 bases). The germline V gene has CDR1 SGHNT and CDR2 YYREEE (reference sequence). Trimming stripped 1 base from V and 3 bases from J, with 11 bases between. CDR3 length: 16 amino acids. The CDR3 protein is CASSLLGSSGANVLTF. The CDR3 nucleotides read TGTGCCAGCAGCTTGCTGGGGAGTAGTGGGGCCAACGTCCTGACTTTC.

A few counts support this clone. This rearrangement joins TRBV2 to TRBJ1-2; 8 bases are shared with TRBD1. This CDR3 region has 14 residues. J was trimmed by 7 bases and V by 2 bases; bases with no gene match: 6. The germline gives CDR1 SNHLY, CDR2 FYNNEI. DNA for the CDR3: TGTGCCAGCAGTGAAAGCGACAGGGGCTCTGGCTACACCTTC. Its translation is CASSESDRGSGYTF.

The J gene is TRBJ2-7, the V gene TRBV10-3; 9 bases are a match to TRBD2. The J segment lost 6 bases and the V segment lost 10 bases, leaving 19 bases of the junction unmatched. The CDR3 runs 16 residues. Germline values: CDR1 ENHRY, CDR2 SYGVKD. CDR3 sequence: CASRNHQRGDGSEQYF. CDR3 in DNA: TGTGCCAGCCGAAACCACCAGCGGGGGGACGGGAGCGAGCAGTACTTC.

This clone was picked up a small number of times. The gene calls are TRBV7-9 and TRBJ1-6; possibly TRBD1 for D (5 bases). The CDR3 loop spans 15 amino acids. With 5 bases removed from V and 4 bases from J, the gap between germline ends came to 12 bases. Germline CDR1 reads SEHNR; CDR2 reads FQNEAQ (reference sequence). The CDR3 loop is CASSPSGGYNSPLHF. CDR3 in DNA: TGTGCCAGCAGCCCCTCGGGGGGTTATAATTCACCCCTCCACTTT.

The chain uses TRBV7-9 and TRBJ2-7; 12 bases are a match to TRBD2. The V segment lost 4 bases and the J segment 0 bases; nucleotides outside the gene matches: 1. CDR3 length: 15 residues. Germline CDR1 is SEHNR and CDR2 is FQNEAQ (reference sequence). The CDR3 DNA sequence: TGTGCCAGCAGCTCGACTAGCGGGGGCTCCTACGAGCAGTACTTC. Its translation: CASSSTSGGSYEQYF.

This chain links TRBV27 with TRBJ2-2; 8 bases map to TRBD1. Germline lookup yields CDR1 MNHEY and CDR2 SMNVEV (reference sequence). This CDR3 has 17 residues. V was clipped by 4 bases and J by 3 bases; unmatched bases: 10. The DNA for the CDR3 is TGTGCCAGCAGTTCGCAGGGGGCACTTGGGGACACCGGGGAGCTGTTTTTT. This encodes CASSSQGALGDTGELFF.

The chain joins TRBV5-1 to TRBJ2-1, with 8 bases aligning to TRBD2. CDR1 is SGHRS, CDR2 YFSETQ, per germline. This CDR3 contains 14 residues. V lost 5 bases, J lost 8 bases, and 9 bases stayed unmatched. CDR3 nucleotides: TGCGCCAGCAGTAAGTTCGGGGGGGCCGATGAGCAGTTCTTC. This sequence encodes CASSKFGGADEQFF.

This clone turned up a few times. The gene calls are TRBV27 and TRBJ2-3, with D possibly matching TRBD2 (5 bases). The germline V and J ends were trimmed by 1 base and 2 bases, with 10 bases remaining between them. CDR1 is MNHEY and CDR2 is SMNVEV in the germline V gene (reference sequence). CDR3 length: 15 amino acids. CDR3 DNA: TGTGCCAGCAGTTTATTAGCGCAGATCACAGATACGCAGTATTTT. Protein: CASSLLAQITDTQYF.

The chain couples TRBV5-1 to TRBJ1-4; perhaps TRBD1 as D (5 bases). Trimming removed 4 bases from V and 15 bases from J, with 19 bases in between. From germline, CDR1 is SGHRS and CDR2 YFSETQ. The CDR3 consists of 13 residues. The CDR3 DNA sequence: TGCGCCAGCAGCGAGGAGGGGACCGGAATGGTGTTTTTT. This gives the protein CASSEEGTGMVFF.

J is TRBJ2-4 and V is TRBV29-1; TRBD1 might be the D (6 bases). V was cut by 1 base and J by 6 bases, with 7 bases left in between. Germline V lookup: CDR1 SQVTM, CDR2 ANQGSEA. This CDR3 contains 12 residues. This chain's CDR3 is CSVEVRGNIQYF. The CDR3 bases are TGCAGCGTTGAAGTCAGGGGAAACATTCAGTACTTC.

J is TRBJ1-2 and V is TRBV6-5; no clear D. V was clipped by 0 bases and J by 0 bases, with 5 bases between them. This CDR3 is built from 14 residues. Germline V CDR1 and CDR2: MNHEY, SVGAGI. For the CDR3, the DNA is TGTGCCAGCAGTTACTCGTATCCTAACTATGGCTACACCTTC. It codes for CASSYSYPNYGYTF.

The table lists this clone with a count of one. The chain carries TRBV9 and TRBJ1-1, with D possibly matching TRBD1 (5 bases). In germline, CDR1 is SGDLS, CDR2 YYNGEE. The length of the CDR3 is 14 residues. Trimming left V 3 bases short and J 1 base short, with 10 bases between. CDR3 coding DNA: TGTGCCAGCAGCGGGTTGGGGGGGAACACTGAAGCTTTCTTT. It translates to CASSGLGGNTEAFF.